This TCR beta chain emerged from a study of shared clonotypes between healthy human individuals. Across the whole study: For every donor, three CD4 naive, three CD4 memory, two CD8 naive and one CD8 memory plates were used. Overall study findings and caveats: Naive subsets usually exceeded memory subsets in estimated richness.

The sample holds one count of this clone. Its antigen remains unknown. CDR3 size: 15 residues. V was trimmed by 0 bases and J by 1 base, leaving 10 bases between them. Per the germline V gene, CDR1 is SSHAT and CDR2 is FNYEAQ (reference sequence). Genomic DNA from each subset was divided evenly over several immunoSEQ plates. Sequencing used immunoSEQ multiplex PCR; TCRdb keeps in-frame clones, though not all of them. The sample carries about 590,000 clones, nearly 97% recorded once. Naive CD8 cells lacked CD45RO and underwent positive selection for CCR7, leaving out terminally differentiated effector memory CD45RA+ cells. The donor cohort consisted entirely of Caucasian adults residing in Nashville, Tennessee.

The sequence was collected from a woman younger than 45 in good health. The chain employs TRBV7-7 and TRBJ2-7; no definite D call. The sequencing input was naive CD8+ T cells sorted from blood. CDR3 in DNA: TGTGCCAGCAGCTTAGCGGACGACCGATCCTACGAGCAGTACTTC. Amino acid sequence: CASSLADDRSYEQYF.